The T cell receptor (beta chain) described here comes from a study of T-cell reconstitution after alpha-beta-depleted transplantation in children. A few counts support this clonotype. CDR1 is DFQATT, CDR2 SNEGSKA, per germline (reference sequence). The CDR3 is 14 residues long. V lost 5 bases and J lost 7, with 18 bases in between. This sample's TCRbeta library carried unique molecular identifier barcodes. One entry per CDR3 protein, called by TCRdb with MiXCR from the PCR reads. This sample carries 75,000 to 90,000 distinct CDR3 sequences, roughly 14% of them seen once, and the ten largest clones take 25% to 30%.

This specimen consisted of PBMCs, mostly from graft donor cells, obtained 180 days after TCRalphabeta/CD19-depleted stem cell transplant. V and J are TRBV20-1 and TRBJ2-1, with D tentatively TRBD1 or TRBD2 (5 bases each). The TCR was taken from a male patient aged 2-9 years who had a stem cell transplant for acute lymphoblastic leukemia, so the T cells may come from the graft donor. The CDR3 spells CSAPGPILGNEQFF. The CDR3 DNA reads TGCAGTGCTCCGGGACCAATTCTCGGGAATGAGCAGTTCTTC.